This paragraph covers one T cell receptor beta chain sequence. Per the study methods: The assay estimated nucleated cells by amplifying reference gene primers. Libraries were prepared by immunoSEQ multiplex PCR; TCRdb keeps only in-frame clonotypes and omits some of them. V and J calls and clone size follow that table, whereas D and trimming were derived from the DNA. This table holds about 87,000 clones, roughly 84% found once. The data were obtained in a study of blood T cell repertoires in COVID-19. At the level of the study: Sites in the United States, Italy and Spain provided acute and convalescent COVID-19 samples. PBMCs, B-cell-depleted T cells, or T cells provided the cDNA or gDNA that made up the material.

The CDR3 totals 16 residues. V shed 6 bases and J 6 bases; nucleotides not matched to a gene: 11. The germline gives CDR1 MNHEY, CDR2 SMNVEV (reference sequence). Seattle's enrolled individuals joined amid active infection and were then monitored longitudinally. Sequences were obtained from peripheral blood. V usage is TRBV27 and J usage is TRBJ2-3; 11 nucleotides match TRBD2. The source is an elderly woman with COVID-19, enrolled during active disease. CDR3 residues: CASSRLLAGGPDTQYF. For the CDR3, the DNA is TGTGCCAGCAGCCGCCTGTTAGCGGGAGGGCCGGATACGCAGTATTTT.